These T cell receptor beta chains were read from a single sample in a study of T cell responses to AZD1222 COVID-19 vaccine. TCRdb keeps only in-frame clones here, not all; method: immunoSEQ multiplex PCR. The repertoire holds 150,000 to 200,000 clones, with approximately 87% as singletons. Sequenced here: peripheral blood, sampled on day 0 of MenACWY control vaccination. The receptors here all came from an adult in good health. Each CDR3 is given with its conserved first and last residue. D genes are given only for firm matches. Only part of the rows carry a size: once, few, many, or a class if the clone is expanded.

>NA|NA|TRBV7-9|TRBJ1-2
CASSPFGQHNYGYTF
TGTGCCAGCAGCCCTTTCGGACAACATAACTATGGCTACACCTTC
>NA|few|TRBV28|TRBJ2-6
CASSPQRGGGANVLTF
TGTGCCAGCAGCCCCCAGAGGGGTGGTGGGGCCAACGTCCTGACTTTC
>TRBD1|few|TRBV5-1|TRBJ1-3
CASSPLGTGVGNTIYF
TGCGCCAGCAGCCCCCTCGGGACAGGGGTTGGAAACACCATATATTTT
>NA|NA|TRBV3-1/TRBV3-2|TRBJ2-7
CASSQVMGGEQYF
TGTGCCAGCAGCCAAGTAATGGGCGGCGAGCAGTACTTC
>NA|NA|TRBV20-1|TRBJ2-4
CSASERQSFAKNIQYF
TGCAGTGCTAGTGAAAGACAGAGCTTCGCCAAAAACATTCAGTACTTC
>TRBD1|NA|TRBV6-2/TRBV6-3|TRBJ2-3
CASSRRPGQGRRDTQYF
TGTGCCAGCAGCCGCCGTCCCGGACAGGGTAGGAGGGATACGCAGTATTTT
>TRBD2|NA|TRBV6-5|TRBJ2-3
CASRPLAGVTDTQYF
TGTGCCAGCAGGCCACTAGCGGGAGTAACAGATACGCAGTATTTT
>TRBD1|NA|TRBV24-1|TRBJ2-1
CATSPGQRYNEQFF
TGTGCCACCAGCCCGGGACAGAGGTACAATGAGCAGTTCTTC
>TRBD2|NA|TRBV6-6|TRBJ2-3
CASSRTRGSTDTQYF
TGTGCCAGCAGTCGGACTAGAGGATCCACAGATACGCAGTATTTT
>NA|NA|TRBV5-4|TRBJ1-2
CASSLESYGYTF
TGTGCCAGCAGCTTGGAGTCTTATGGCTACACCTTC
>NA|NA|TRBV28|TRBJ2-3
CASSLPGSDTQYF
TGTGCCAGCAGTTTGCCAGGGAGTGATACGCAGTATTTT
>NA|once|TRBV29-1|TRBJ1-1
CSVAKREGTEAFF
TGCAGCGTTGCCAAGCGGGAGGGCACTGAAGCTTTCTTT
>TRBD2|NA|TRBV9|TRBJ2-1
CASSGGLARNEQFF
TGTGCCAGCAGCGGGGGACTAGCAAGAAATGAGCAGTTCTTC
>TRBD1|NA|TRBV9|TRBJ1-1
CASSASDRGAFF
TGTGCCAGCAGCGCCTCGGACAGGGGAGCTTTCTTT